These T cell receptor beta chains were read from a single sample in a study of cytomegalovirus exposure and HLA in healthy donors. Sequencing used immunoSEQ multiplex PCR; TCRdb keeps in-frame clones, though not all of them. The table has about 99,000 clones, approximately 76% seen once. Sequencing used PBMCs. The receptors originated from a woman aged 18-35 years in good health and CMV-seropositive. Each CDR3 is given with its conserved first and last residue. A D gene is named only where the DNA matches it firmly. Where a row states a size, it is once, few, many or the class of an expanded clone; other rows omit it.

>TRBV5-4|TRBJ2-1|.|TRBD1
CASSLDQGANEQFF
TGTGCCAGCAGCTTGGATCAGGGGGCAAATGAGCAGTTCTTC
>TRBV29-1|TRBJ2-7|.|.
CSVETGSGQEQYF
TGCAGCGTTGAAACCGGGAGCGGGCAAGAGCAGTACTTC
>TRBV29-1|TRBJ2-1|.|TRBD1
CSGGQGANEQFF
TGCAGCGGGGGACAGGGGGCGAATGAGCAGTTCTTC
>TRBV6-1|TRBJ2-1|.|TRBD2
CASSTGTSGLNEQFF
TGTGCCAGCAGTACCGGGACTAGCGGGCTTAATGAGCAGTTCTTC
>TRBV25-1|TRBJ2-3|.|TRBD1
CASSELGPGTGGADTQYF
TGTGCCAGCAGTGAATTAGGCCCCGGGACAGGGGGCGCAGATACGCAGTATTTT
>TRBV13|TRBJ2-7|.|TRBD1
CASSFGTGVRYEQYF
TGTGCCAGCAGCTTCGGGACAGGGGTCAGGTACGAGCAGTACTTC
>TRBV25-1|TRBJ2-7|.|.
CASSVTGSYEQYF
TGTGCCAGCAGTGTAACAGGGTCCTACGAGCAGTACTTC
>TRBV6-1|TRBJ1-1|.|.
CASSERGANTEAFF
TGTGCCAGCTCTGAGCGGGGGGCGAACACTGAAGCTTTCTTT
>TRBV27|TRBJ1-2|.|.
CASSPTGYGYTF
TGTGCCAGCAGTCCAACAGGGTATGGCTACACCTTC
>TRBV9|TRBJ1-1|.|TRBD1
CASSQTGQGAAFF
TGTGCCAGCAGCCAGACGGGACAGGGGGCCGCTTTCTTT
>TRBV6-1|TRBJ1-1|.|TRBD1
CASQGAGEAFF
TGTGCCAGCCAGGGGGCGGGTGAAGCTTTCTTT
>TRBV5-1|TRBJ2-3|few|.
CASSFNTDTQYF
TGCGCCAGCAGCTTCAACACAGATACGCAGTATTTT
>TRBV6-5|TRBJ2-5|few|.
CASRPLGGIGETQYF
TGTGCCAGCAGGCCCTTGGGGGGAATAGGAGAGACCCAGTACTTC
>TRBV7-8|TRBJ2-7|.|.
CASSLVLDSYEQYF
TGTGCCAGCAGCTTAGTACTGGACAGCTACGAGCAGTACTTC
>TRBV5-1|TRBJ1-3|.|TRBD1
CASSLIAGTGGLSGNTIYF
TGCGCCAGCAGCTTAATTGCCGGGACAGGGGGCCTCTCTGGAAACACCATATATTTT
>TRBV4-2|TRBJ1-1|.|.
CASSQDPGGNTEAFF
TGTGCCAGCAGCCAGGACCCCGGGGGGAACACTGAAGCTTTCTTT
>TRBV6-1|TRBJ2-1|few|.
CASSAGTGYNEQFF
TGTGCCAGCAGTGCCGGCACGGGATACAATGAGCAGTTCTTC
>TRBV6-6|TRBJ2-7|.|TRBD1
CASSYPGQGLHEQYF
TGTGCCAGCAGTTACCCGGGACAGGGGTTACACGAGCAGTACTTC
>TRBV29-1|TRBJ2-1|.|TRBD1
CSGGQGARSSYNEQFF
TGCAGCGGCGGACAGGGGGCGCGGAGCTCCTACAATGAGCAGTTCTTC
>TRBV27|TRBJ1-4|.|.
CASSFQGGGEKLFF
TGTGCCAGCAGTTTCCAGGGAGGTGGAGAAAAACTGTTTTTT
>TRBV5-6|TRBJ1-3|.|TRBD1
CASSWTGGPGSGNTIYF
TGTGCCAGCAGCTGGACAGGAGGACCGGGCTCTGGAAACACCATATATTTT
>TRBV4-1|TRBJ1-6|.|.
CASSQVGPPMYNSPLHF
TGCGCCAGCAGCCAAGTGGGCCCTCCTATGTATAATTCACCCCTCCACTTT
>TRBV18|TRBJ2-7|.|TRBD1
CASSPPTGQGSEQYF
TGTGCCAGCTCACCACCTACGGGACAGGGTTCCGAGCAGTACTTC
>TRBV5-6|TRBJ2-7|.|.
CASSPGLHYEQYF
TGTGCCAGCAGCCCGGGACTTCACTACGAGCAGTACTTC
>TRBV7-6|TRBJ2-7|.|.
CASSRDSSYEQYF
TGTGCCAGCAGCCGGGACTCCTCCTACGAGCAGTACTTC
>TRBV25-1|TRBJ1-3|.|TRBD1
CASSSLGQGASGNTIYF
TGTGCCAGCAGTAGCTTGGGACAGGGAGCTTCTGGAAACACCATATATTTT
>TRBV7-9|TRBJ2-7|.|.
CASSIRDSYEQYF
TGTGCCAGCAGCATCCGGGACTCCTACGAGCAGTACTTC
>TRBV15|TRBJ2-7|.|.
CATSSRTALTYEKYF
TGTGCCACCAGCAGTCGGACAGCGCTAACCTACGAGAAGTACTTC
>TRBV6-5|TRBJ1-1|.|.
CASKPTEGRWAFF
TGTGCCAGCAAACCAACCGAGGGAAGGTGGGCTTTCTTT
>TRBV30|TRBJ1-4|.|.
CAWSVGGREKLFF
TGTGCCTGGAGCGTAGGGGGACGTGAAAAACTGTTTTTT
>TRBV18|TRBJ1-1|.|.
CASSGAGRTEAFF
TGTGCCAGCTCCGGGGCGGGGAGGACTGAAGCTTTCTTT
>TRBV7-3|TRBJ1-1|.|.
CASTLRQGTEAFF
TGTGCCAGCACCCTACGGCAGGGCACTGAAGCTTTCTTT
>TRBV5-4|TRBJ2-2|.|.
CASSLRGNTGELFF
TGTGCCAGCAGCTTGCGCGGGAACACCGGGGAGCTGTTTTTT
>TRBV28|TRBJ1-4|.|.
CASPPGHGPYNEKLFF
TGTGCCAGCCCACCAGGGCACGGGCCTTATAATGAAAAACTGTTTTTT
>TRBV28|TRBJ1-2|.|TRBD1
CASIDNRGGYTF
TGTGCCAGCATCGACAACAGGGGTGGCTACACCTTC
>TRBV30|TRBJ2-2|once|.
CACHGGGNTGELFF
TGTGCCTGCCATGGGGGAGGCAACACCGGGGAGCTGTTTTTT
>TRBV20-1|TRBJ1-1|.|.
CSASVITEAFF
TGCAGTGCTAGTGTTATCACTGAAGCTTTCTTT
>TRBV25-1|TRBJ2-7|.|TRBD1
CASSELQGGVHYEQYF
TGTGCCAGCAGTGAGTTACAGGGGGGAGTTCACTACGAGCAGTACTTC
>TRBV6-5|TRBJ1-1|.|TRBD1
CASSYSGGNTEAFF
TGTGCCAGCAGTTACTCAGGGGGCAACACTGAAGCTTTCTTT
>TRBV9|TRBJ1-2|.|.
CASSAETGRKRGYTF
TGTGCCAGCAGCGCCGAGACAGGAAGGAAGCGGGGCTACACCTTC
>TRBV27|TRBJ2-7|few|.
CASSLSRTVAYEQYF
TGTGCCAGCAGTTTATCGCGGACAGTCGCCTACGAGCAGTACTTC
>TRBV5-6|TRBJ1-1|.|.
CASSLGSAGGNTEAFF
TGTGCCAGCAGCTTGGGCAGCGCCGGAGGGAACACTGAAGCTTTCTTT
>TRBV30|TRBJ1-2|.|TRBD1
CAWPTPGTAPGYTF
TGTGCCTGGCCCACCCCCGGGACAGCACCTGGCTACACCTTC
>TRBV5-6|TRBJ2-7|.|TRBD2
CASSVAGGYEQYF
TGTGCCAGCAGTGTAGCGGGGGGATACGAGCAGTACTTC
>TRBV14|TRBJ1-5|once|.
CASSSRGQNQPQHF
TGTGCCAGCAGCTCTCGTGGACAGAATCAGCCCCAGCATTTT
>TRBV29-1|TRBJ2-1|.|.
CSAVSASSYNEQFF
TGCAGCGCCGTATCGGCTAGCTCCTACAATGAGCAGTTCTTC
>TRBV7-2|TRBJ2-1|.|.
CASSALLDFNEQFF
TGTGCCAGCAGCGCGTTACTAGATTTCAATGAGCAGTTCTTC
>TRBV7-8|TRBJ2-3|.|TRBD2
CASSLTSGDTQYF
TGTGCCAGCAGCCTGACTAGCGGAGATACGCAGTATTTT
>TRBV5-1|TRBJ2-5|.|.
CASSLRPLLRGETQYF
TGCGCCAGCAGCCTCCGACCCCTGTTGAGAGGGGAGACCCAGTACTTC
>TRBV27|TRBJ1-1|.|.
CASSWGGLDTEAFF
TGTGCCAGCAGCTGGGGGGGGCTGGACACTGAAGCTTTCTTT
>TRBV30|TRBJ1-5|.|.
CAWSFTDANQPQHF
TGTGCCTGGAGTTTCACAGATGCCAATCAGCCCCAGCATTTT
>TRBV11-3|TRBJ2-7|.|TRBD1
CASSSDRGPYEQYF
TGTGCCAGCAGCTCGGACAGGGGGCCTTACGAGCAGTACTTC
>TRBV2|TRBJ2-1|.|TRBD2
CASSEGTSGTDEQFF
TGTGCCAGCAGTGAAGGGACTAGCGGGACGGATGAGCAGTTCTTC
>TRBV30|TRBJ1-2|.|.
CAWRGGLHGYTF
TGTGCCTGGAGAGGAGGGCTTCATGGCTACACCTTC
>TRBV11-3|TRBJ2-1|.|TRBD1
CASSRPGTGNNEQFF
TGTGCCAGCAGCCGTCCCGGGACAGGGAACAATGAGCAGTTCTTC